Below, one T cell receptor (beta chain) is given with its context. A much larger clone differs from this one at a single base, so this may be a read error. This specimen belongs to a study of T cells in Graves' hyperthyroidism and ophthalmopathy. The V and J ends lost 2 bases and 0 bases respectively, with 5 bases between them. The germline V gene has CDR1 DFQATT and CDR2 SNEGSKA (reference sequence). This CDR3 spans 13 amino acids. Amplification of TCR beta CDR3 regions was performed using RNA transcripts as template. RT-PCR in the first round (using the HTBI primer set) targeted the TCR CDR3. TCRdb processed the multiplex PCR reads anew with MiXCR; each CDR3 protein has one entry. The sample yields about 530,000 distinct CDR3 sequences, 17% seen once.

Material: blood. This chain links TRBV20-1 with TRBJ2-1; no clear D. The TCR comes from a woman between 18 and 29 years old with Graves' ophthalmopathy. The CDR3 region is CSARKSSYNEQFF. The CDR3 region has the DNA TGCAGTGCTAGAAAGAGCTCCTACAATGAGCAGTTCTTC.